Reported below is one T cell receptor (beta chain). This sample stems from a study of radiation and T cells in renal cell carcinoma. Profiling relied on immunoSEQ multiplex PCR, and the TCRdb table lists in-frame clones only, not all of them. The sample shows around 170,000 clones, 88% of them seen only once. The sample's time point: blood 4 weeks post-SBRT, at nephrectomy. Treatment here: 15 Gy SBRT to primary tumor, nephrectomy 4 weeks later. The CDR3 spans 13 residues. The J segment lost 5 bases and the V segment lost 4 bases, leaving 4 bases of the junction unmatched. CDR1 is SGHTA and CDR2 is FQGTGA in the germline V gene.

This sequence originates from a woman between 50 and 59 years old with renal cell carcinoma. The V call is TRBV7-3, the J call TRBJ2-5; 7 bases fit TRBD2. The starting material was blood, obtained from a patient whose treatment included radiotherapy and nephrectomy. Written as DNA, the CDR3 is TGTGCCAGCAGCTCAGCGGGGCGGGAGACCCAGTACTTC. Translated, it gives CASSSAGRETQYF.